This TCR beta chain appears in the sequencing data of a study of cytomegalovirus exposure and HLA in healthy donors. Study overall: Genetic ancestry analysis placed around four fifths of the roughly 400 donors that were genotyped in the Caucasian-associated cluster. The study's findings and limits: Indistinguishability led to the exclusion of some V segments, TRBV6-2 and TRBV6-3 included. Most TCR sequences were rare, but some public TCRs occurred in many donors.

Comments on this clone: Its specificity is not known.

The PCR ran on 60 Vbeta and 13 Jbeta primers. Using immunoSEQ multiplex PCR, the repertoire was profiled, and TCRdb retains in-frame clones only, with some absent. The sample carries 150,000 or so clones, roughly 80% recorded once. Trimming cost V 0 bases and J 1 base; bases outside gene matches: 3. This CDR3 comprises 16 residues. CDR1 SEHNR and CDR2 FQNEAQ come from the germline V gene (reference sequence). Sequencing used PBMCs. The V gene is TRBV7-9, the J gene TRBJ2-4, with TRBD2 matching 7 bases. This TCR was sampled from a male donor in good health and CMV-seronegative. The CDR3: CASSLALGGAKNIQYF. The DNA of the CDR3 is TGTGCCAGCAGCTTAGCGCTGGGGGGGGCCAAAAACATTCAGTACTTC.